One and the same sample provided the 32 T cell receptor beta chains below, sequenced in a study of CD8+CD57+ T cells in acquired aplastic anemia. Researchers used genomic DNA as the template to profile TCR beta VDJ and CDR3. TCRdb redid the calling of the reads with MiXCR, one entry per CDR3 protein. The sample has around 250,000 distinct CDR3 sequences; around 60% are singletons. The sequenced material came from sorted CD4+, CD8+, or CD8+CD57+ T cells (not recorded which) from PBMCs. These receptors were obtained from a human donor with severe aplastic anemia or a healthy control (not recorded which).

The chain is built from TRBV19 and TRBJ1-6, with TRBD1 identical over 9 bases. Germline loops: CDR1 LNHDA, CDR2 SQIVND (reference sequence). J gave up 5 bases and V 7 bases, and 9 bases lay outside the gene matches. The CDR3 is 16 residues long. The CDR3 nucleotides are TGTGCCAGTACCCGGGACAGGGACACAGATAATTCACCCCTCCACTTT. Amino acid sequence: CASTRDRDTDNSPLHF.

In this sample, this clonotype turned up once. CDR3 in DNA: TGTGCCAGCAGCTCCCGTAACACTGAAGCTTTCTTT. Its translation is CASSSRNTEAFF. This chain connects TRBV7-2 to TRBJ1-1; D ambiguous. Germline assignment: CDR1 SGHTA and CDR2 FQGNSA. V was pared by 4 bases and J by 2 bases, with 5 bases between. The CDR3 is made up of 12 amino acids.

The V gene is TRBV7-3, the J gene TRBJ2-7, with TRBD2 matching 12 bases. The CDR3 spans 15 residues. Losses at the gene ends were 6 bases for V and 4 bases for J; bases not matched to a gene: 7. The germline CDR1 and CDR2 sequences are SGHTA and FQGTGA. CDR3 in DNA: TGTGCCAGCAGTTCTAGCGGGGGGGCCGCGTACGAGCAGTACTTC. Translated: CASSSSGGAAYEQYF. Filled out from reference TRBV7-3 and TRBJ2-7, the complete variable domain reads GAGVSQTPSNKVTEKGKYVELRCDPISGHTALYWYRQSLGQGPEFLIYFQGTGAADDSGLPNDRFFAVRPEGSVSTLKIQRTERGDSAVYLCASSSSGGAAYEQYFGPGTRLTVT.

This clonotype appeared once. The rearrangement links TRBV24-1 to TRBJ2-5; D is uncertain. V dropped 4 bases and J dropped 1 base, with 9 bases sitting between them. The CDR3 runs to 14 residues. Germline CDR1 reads KGHDR; CDR2 reads SFDVKD. The CDR3 loop is CATSESPGQETQYF. In DNA form, the CDR3 reads TGTGCCACCAGTGAAAGTCCAGGCCAAGAGACCCAGTACTTC.

This chain uses TRBV24-1 with TRBJ2-1; 8 bases fit TRBD2. The CDR3 loop spans 11 amino acids. The germline CDR1 and CDR2 sequences are KGHDR and SFDVKD. Germline trimming cut 7 bases from V and 10 bases from J; bases unmatched to any gene: 2. CDR3 DNA: TGTGCCACCAGCGGGGGGGCCGAGCAGTTCTTC. This sequence encodes CATSGGAEQFF.

This clonotype appeared a single time. This chain links TRBV12-3 or TRBV12-4 with TRBJ1-5, with a weak D call TRBD1 (6 bases). With 5 bases removed from V and 0 bases from J, the gap between germline ends came to 20 bases. The length of the CDR3 is 18 residues. CDR3 nucleotides: TGTGCCAGCAGTCCGAGTTACAGGGTCCCCAATAGCAATCAGCCCCAGCATTTT. This translates into CASSPSYRVPNSNQPQHF.

To note about this clonotype: In this CDR3 the conserved last residue, phenylalanine or tryptophan, is missing, so a read error is likely. The DNA is left out, because the CDR3 cannot be placed on it with certainty; the CDR3 is given as TCRdb lists it. V and J are TRBV10-1 and TRBJ1-1; TRBD1 was called by the table and not checked on the DNA. The CDR3 has 16 residues if both end residues are counted. Germline CDR1 and CDR2: WNHNN and SYGVQD (reference sequence). Here the CDR3 reads CASSEEGGPGNTEAFS.

This clonotype has only one observation. The rearrangement uses TRBV6-1 and TRBJ2-2; D perhaps matches TRBD2 (7 bases). Germline values: CDR1 MNHNS, CDR2 SASEGT. This CDR3 comprises 16 residues. Trimming took 1 base from V and 5 from J, leaving 14 bases between them. The CDR3: CASSEGRGGRTGELFF. CDR3 DNA sequence: TGTGCCAGCAGTGAAGGGAGGGGGGGCCGAACCGGGGAGCTGTTTTTT.

This clonotype was counted ten times or more. This chain connects TRBV6-5 to TRBJ1-2; tentatively, D is TRBD1 (5 bases). The V end lost 2 bases, the J end lost 2 bases, and 12 bases lay between the germline ends. The CDR3 sequence is 15 residues long. Germline assignment: CDR1 MNHEY and CDR2 SVGAGI. The DNA of the CDR3 is TGTGCCAGCAGTTACGGCAGGGTCGGCAACTATGGCTACACCTTC. It is translated as CASSYGRVGNYGYTF.

V is TRBV19 and J is TRBJ1-1; a weak D match, TRBD1 (5 bases). Germline loops: CDR1 LNHDA, CDR2 SQIVND (reference sequence). This CDR3 region has 10 residues. Trimming removed 11 bases from V and 4 bases from J, with 8 bases in between. CDR3 nucleotide sequence: TGTGCCGGCGGGGGCACTGAAGCTTTCTTT. This codes for CAGGGTEAFF.

The gene calls are TRBV15 and TRBJ1-2; tentative D call: TRBD1 (5 bases). Germline assignment: CDR1 LNHNV and CDR2 YYDKDF (reference sequence). Trimming took 0 bases from V and 6 from J, leaving 17 bases between them. The CDR3 length is 16 residues. The CDR3, as DNA: TGTGCCACCAGCAGAGATAATACTGCCCAGGGCCATGGCTACACCTTC. The encoded protein is CATSRDNTAQGHGYTF. Based on the CDR3 plus reference TRBV15 and TRBJ1-2, the full variable domain is DAMVIQNPRYQVTQFGKPVTLSCSQTLNHNVMYWYQQKSSQAPKLLFHYYDKDFNNEADTPDNFQSRRPNTSFCFLDIRSPGLGDTAMYLCATSRDNTAQGHGYTFGSGTRLTVV.

This clonotype was counted at least ten times. V and J are TRBV5-8 and TRBJ2-3; 8 nucleotides align to TRBD2. The V segment lost 8 bases and the J segment 1 base; nucleotides outside the gene matches: 3. In germline, CDR1 is SGHTS, CDR2 YDEGEE. CDR3 length equals 13 residues. CDR3 protein: CASLRGGTDTQYF. CDR3 nucleotides: TGTGCCAGTTTGCGGGGGGGCACAGATACGCAGTATTTT.

This clonotype was counted once. The chain uses TRBV4-1 and TRBJ2-3, with D tentatively TRBD1 or TRBD2 (5 bases each). The V end lost 5 bases, the J end lost 7 bases, and 13 bases lay between the germline ends. CDR1 is MGHRA, CDR2 YSYEKL, per germline. The CDR3 covers 13 residues. The CDR3 loop is CASSGGGEYTQYF. Here the CDR3 DNA reads TGCGCCAGCAGCGGGGGTGGGGAATATACGCAGTATTTT.

The gene calls are TRBV15 and TRBJ2-1; D possibly corresponds to TRBD2 (5 bases). In germline, CDR1 is LNHNV, CDR2 YYDKDF (reference sequence). Trimming took off 0 bases at V and 12 bases at J, with 36 bases between the two ends. The CDR3 is made up of 21 amino acids. CDR3 residues: CATSRDSFGSASGSAGLGQFF. For the CDR3, the DNA is TGTGCCACCAGCAGAGATTCTTTCGGCTCAGCTAGTGGGTCGGCGGGTTTAGGGCAGTTCTTC.

The CDR3 region has the DNA TGTGCCATCAGTGGGCAGGTCGAGACTGAAGCTTTCTTT. Translating gives CAISGQVETEAFF. J is TRBJ1-1 and V is TRBV10-3; no clear D gene. The V and J ends lost 4 bases and 5 bases respectively, with 11 bases between them. Germline lookup yields CDR1 ENHRY and CDR2 SYGVKD. CDR3 size: 13 residues.

The chain recombines TRBV14 with TRBJ2-1; D remains ambiguous. V was cut by 0 bases and J by 7 bases, with 13 bases left in between. The CDR3 totals 15 residues. CDR1 and CDR2 (germline): SGHDN, FVKESK. CDR3 bases: TGTGCCAGCAGCCAAGACATGGGCAGTAGTAATGAGCAGTTCTTC. This codes for CASSQDMGSSNEQFF.

This chain links TRBV6-2 or TRBV6-3 with TRBJ2-5; D is undetermined. V dropped 2 bases and J dropped 2 bases, with 18 bases sitting between them. The CDR3 contains 17 residues. In germline, CDR1 is MNHEY, CDR2 SVGEGT. The CDR3 DNA reads TGTGCCAGCAGTTACATGGGGATGGGCCTCAGTCAAGAGACCCAGTACTTC. This codes for CASSYMGMGLSQETQYF.

This clonotype has at least ten counts. V is TRBV20-1 and J is TRBJ1-1; 7 bases are a match to TRBD1. The CDR3 covers 15 residues. Germline loops: CDR1 DFQATT, CDR2 SNEGSKA (reference sequence). With 6 bases clipped from V and 6 bases from J, the junction kept 16 bases outside the gene matches. CDR3 region: CSAEDWSQGESEAFF. The CDR3 nucleotides are TGCAGTGCGGAAGACTGGAGCCAGGGGGAATCTGAAGCTTTCTTT.

The CDR3 DNA is TGTGCCACCTCCGGAGGTAGCCCTGAAGCTTTCTTT. This sequence encodes CATSGGSPEAFF. The V call is TRBV24-1, the J call TRBJ1-1; D is unclear. V was shortened by 9 bases and J by 6 bases, with 13 bases between the two germline ends. Germline lookup yields CDR1 KGHDR and CDR2 SFDVKD. The CDR3 runs to 12 residues.

V gene TRBV7-9 combines with J gene TRBJ1-5, with D perhaps matching TRBD1 (6 bases). CDR3 length equals 15 residues. The V end lost 0 bases, the J end lost 4 bases, and 10 bases lay between the germline ends. Germline V gene sequence: CDR1 SEHNR, CDR2 FQNEAQ (reference sequence). CDR3 in amino acids: CASSLARGGNQPQHF. The CDR3, as DNA: TGTGCCAGCAGCTTAGCCCGAGGGGGGAATCAGCCCCAGCATTTT.

The chain links TRBV20-1 to TRBJ2-3; D gene unclear. The CDR3 length is 15 residues. CDR1 is DFQATT and CDR2 is SNEGSKA in the germline V gene (reference sequence). With 6 bases removed from V and 1 base from J, the gap between germline ends came to 17 bases. The CDR3 bases are TGCAGTGCACTCGACCGACGAATTCGCACAGATACGCAGTATTTT. It specifies CSALDRRIRTDTQYF.

This clonotype was seen ten or more times. The V and J genes are TRBV20-1 and TRBJ1-4; TRBD1 matches at 12 bases. The germline V gene encodes CDR1 DFQATT and CDR2 SNEGSKA (reference sequence). V gave up 3 bases and J gave up 3 bases; unmatched junction bases: 11. This CDR3 has 18 residues. This CDR3 reads CSASHGTGGSSANEKLFF. DNA for the CDR3: TGCAGTGCTAGTCATGGGACAGGGGGCTCGTCTGCTAATGAAAAACTGTTTTTT.

This chain joins TRBV20-1 and TRBJ1-3; TRBD1 is a possible D gene (5 bases). This CDR3 region has 15 residues. V was trimmed by 3 bases and J by 2 bases, leaving 14 bases between them. Germline CDR1 DFQATT, CDR2 SNEGSKA (reference sequence). The CDR3: CSASQGLGAGNTIYF. The CDR3 DNA sequence: TGCAGTGCTAGCCAGGGACTAGGGGCTGGAAACACCATATATTTT.

This clonotype was counted a few times. The V and J genes are TRBV10-3 and TRBJ2-5; D uncertain. Trimming stripped 4 bases from V and 1 base from J, with 10 bases between. CDR1 ENHRY and CDR2 SYGVKD come from the germline V gene. The CDR3 spans 14 residues. The chain's CDR3 is CAISGVGIQETQYF. As DNA, the CDR3 is TGTGCCATCAGTGGGGTTGGGATCCAAGAGACCCAGTACTTC.

This clonotype came up many times. The chain links TRBV5-1 to TRBJ2-3; D perhaps matches TRBD2 (6 bases). CDR3 length: 14 amino acids. The V end lost 5 bases, the J end lost 2 bases, and 12 bases lay between the germline ends. Germline loops: CDR1 SGHRS, CDR2 YFSETQ. The CDR3 DNA is TGCGCCAGCAGGGGACTTCTTATCACAGATACGCAGTATTTT. It encodes CASRGLLITDTQYF.

This clonotype was seen many times. The rearrangement uses TRBV20-1 and TRBJ2-6, with 10 nucleotides matching TRBD1. Germline V gene data show CDR1 as DFQATT and CDR2 as SNEGSKA (reference sequence). The CDR3 is made up of 16 amino acids. V shed 5 bases and J 0 bases; nucleotides not matched to a gene: 4. The CDR3 DNA sequence: TGCAGTGCTTCCCGGGACAGGGGCTCTGGGGCCAACGTCCTGACTTTC. Translated, it gives CSASRDRGSGANVLTF.

This clonotype was recorded a few times. The rearrangement joins TRBV9 to TRBJ2-7, with a possible D match to TRBD1 (6 bases). The V gene's germline CDR1 is SGDLS and CDR2 YYNGEE. V was cut by 0 bases and J by 3 bases, with 10 bases left in between. The CDR3 sequence is 14 residues long. The CDR3 sequence: CASSVVGRGYEQYF. DNA for the CDR3: TGTGCCAGCAGCGTAGTCGGCAGGGGCTACGAGCAGTACTTC.

This clonotype was observed at least ten times. The chain employs TRBV4-2 and TRBJ2-2; a possible D gene is TRBD1 (6 bases). Between the trimmed V and J ends, which lost 0 bases and 4 bases, there was a span of 12 bases. The germline gives CDR1 LGHNA, CDR2 YNFKEQ. This CDR3 spans 16 amino acids. CDR3 coding DNA: TGTGCCAGCAGCCAAGACTACAGGGTTGGCACCGGGGAGCTGTTTTTT. Translating gives CASSQDYRVGTGELFF.

This clonotype was counted between two and nine times. The chain combines TRBV14 with TRBJ2-7; 7 bases line up with TRBD1. With 6 bases clipped from V and 7 bases from J, the junction kept 9 bases outside the gene matches. CDR3 length: 13 amino acids. CDR1 and CDR2 from the germline V gene are SGHDN and FVKESK. The CDR3 here is CASRARGLGEQYF. In DNA form, the CDR3 reads TGTGCCAGCAGGGCAAGGGGGCTGGGAGAGCAGTACTTC. Full variable domain (missing parts from reference TRBV14 and TRBJ2-7): EAGVTQFPSHSVIEKGQTVTLRCDPISGHDNLYWYRRVMGKEIKFLLHFVKESKQDESGMPNNRFLAERTGGTYSTLKVQPAELEDSGVYFCASRARGLGEQYFGPGTRLTVT.

J is TRBJ2-2 and V is TRBV5-1; TRBD1 aligns across 9 bases. From germline, CDR1 is SGHRS and CDR2 YFSETQ. This CDR3 comprises 19 residues. The trim removed 1 base at V and 6 bases at J, leaving 16 bases unmatched. The CDR3 here is CASSLSLVGTGLGAGELFF. In DNA form, the CDR3 reads TGCGCCAGCAGCTTGTCATTGGTCGGGACAGGGCTCGGGGCCGGGGAGCTGTTTTTT.

The rearrangement joins TRBV7-8 to TRBJ1-1, with D maybe TRBD1 (5 bases). The length of the CDR3 is 15 residues. Trimming shortened V by 5 bases and J by 3 bases, and 16 bases separated the two germline ends. The germline V gene encodes CDR1 SGHVS and CDR2 FQNEAQ. DNA of the CDR3: TGTGCCAGCAGCCCGCCGCTAGCGGGGGACACTGAAGCTTTCTTT. The encoded protein is CASSPPLAGDTEAFF.

The chain links TRBV12-3 or TRBV12-4 to TRBJ2-3; possibly TRBD2 for D (5 bases). V was cut by 10 bases and J by 1 base, with 15 bases left in between. The CDR3 is 14 amino acids. Here the CDR3 DNA reads TGTGCCATCGGACTGGACGGACGCACAGATACGCAGTATTTT. Its protein is CAIGLDGRTDTQYF.